This T cell receptor beta chain appears in the sequencing data of a study of early T cells in non-severe SARS-CoV-2 infection. About the study: Sequencing input comprised bulk RNA from unsorted whole blood; chain pairing was not available. Study-level points and caveats: Anti-spike CD8 responses were favored in VDJdb matching, and private and CD4 specificities were missed.

V was clipped by 3 bases and J by 1 base; unmatched bases: 6. This CDR3 contains 16 residues. Germline-derived CDR1 and CDR2 are MDHEN and SYDVKM. In its sample, this clonotype was seen many times. Its antigen is not known. Individual cDNA molecules carried attached unique molecular identifiers. TCRdb recomputed calls from the 5' RACE reads with MiXCR, one row per CDR3 protein. Altogether around 26,000 distinct CDR3 sequences are present, 4.4% being singletons, with the ten largest covering approximately 10%. The chain carries TRBV28 and TRBJ2-5; 9 bases are a match to TRBD2. The source is an adult who was a healthcare worker with PCR-confirmed SARS-CoV-2 infection or an uninfected control (not recorded which). Sequenced material: whole blood. The CDR3 DNA follows: TGTGCCAGCAGTTTTGGCGCGGGAGGGGGCCAAGAGACCCAGTACTTC. This codes for CASSFGAGGGQETQYF.